The TCR beta chain under discussion was sequenced for a study of Ad26.COV2.S vaccination and SARS-CoV-2 variants. Broader study findings: A substantial breadth of spike-specific CD8+ and CD4+ T cell responses after vaccination has been reported.

As concerns this clone: Antigen: not known.

TCRdb's copy holds only in-frame clones and misses some; the assay was immunoSEQ multiplex PCR. Here the sample spans 300,000 to 350,000 clones, 70% to 90% being singletons. Described treatment: 15 to 20 received Ad26.COV2.S at low or high dose, single or two shots; roughly 5 received placebo; per-sample allocation not given. Vaccine and placebo recipients were sampled on day 63 after the first injection. It was an adult aged 18-55 years in Boston who was the donor. Wuhan-strain spike was delivered by a replication-incompetent Ad26 vector. Sequenced material: peripheral blood, taken in a trial of Ad26.COV2.S vaccine versus placebo. The clonotype originates from a person between 18 and 59 years old who received the Ad26.COV2.S COVID-19 vaccine or a placebo.

Here the CDR3 DNA reads TGTGCCAGCAGGGGAGGCAGGTCCCCCACCCTCCACTTT. Translated: CASRGGRSPTLHF. The chain couples TRBV27 to TRBJ1-6; no clear D. The CDR3 totals 13 residues. Trimming pared 6 bases from V and 14 bases from J, leaving 17 bases between. Germline CDR1 MNHEY, CDR2 SMNVEV (reference sequence).